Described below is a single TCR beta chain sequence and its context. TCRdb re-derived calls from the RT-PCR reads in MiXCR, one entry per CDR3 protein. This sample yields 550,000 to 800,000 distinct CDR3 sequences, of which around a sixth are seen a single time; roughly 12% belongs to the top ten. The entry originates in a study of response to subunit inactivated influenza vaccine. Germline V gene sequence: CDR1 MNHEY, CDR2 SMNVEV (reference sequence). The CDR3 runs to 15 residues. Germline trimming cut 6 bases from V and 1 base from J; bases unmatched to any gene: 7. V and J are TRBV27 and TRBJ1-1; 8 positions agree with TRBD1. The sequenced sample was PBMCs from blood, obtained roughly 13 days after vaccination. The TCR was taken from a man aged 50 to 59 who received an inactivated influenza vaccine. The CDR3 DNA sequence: TGTGCCAGCAGCTCCGGGACAGGCGGGAACACTGAAGCTTTCTTT. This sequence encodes CASSSGTGGNTEAFF.